The 4 T cell receptor beta chains given below trace back to one sample, sequenced in a study of control samples from healthy donors and cancer patients. Measured with immunoSEQ multiplex PCR; TCRdb has only the in-frame clones, and not every one. Of 100,000 to 150,000 clones listed, roughly nine tenths are singletons. Sequencing was performed on PBMCs. These receptors were obtained from a man aged 50 to 60 with head and neck cancer.

The chain joins TRBV29-1 to TRBJ2-7; D gene unclear. The CDR3 length is 11 residues. Per germline, CDR1 SQVTM and CDR2 ANQGSEA. Trimming cost V 8 bases and J 3 bases, with 11 bases left between them. The CDR3 loop is CSTALGYEQYF. The CDR3 DNA reads TGCAGCACTGCGTTGGGCTACGAGCAGTACTTC.

The chain joins TRBV27 to TRBJ2-5, with TRBD2 matching over 11 bases. With V trimmed by 5 bases and J by 1 base, 3 bases remained unmatched. Germline lookup yields CDR1 MNHEY and CDR2 SMNVEV (reference sequence). The CDR3 sequence is 15 residues long. CDR3 sequence: CASSLAGGSQETQYF. The CDR3 DNA is TGTGCCAGCAGTCTAGCGGGGGGATCCCAAGAGACCCAGTACTTC.

About this clone itself: The sample has other DNA sequences that encode this CDR3 too. This chain links TRBV3-1 (or the pseudogene TRBV3-2) with TRBJ1-1; a possible D gene is TRBD1 (5 bases). The CDR3 contains 15 residues. Germline V gene sequence: CDR1 LGHDT, CDR2 YNNKEL (reference sequence). The V end was cut by 1 base, the J end by 5 bases, with 14 bases between. CDR3 amino acids: CASSQVRGTGTEAFF. CDR3 bases: TGTGCCAGCAGCCAAGTGAGGGGAACCGGGACTGAAGCTTTCTTT.

The chain combines TRBV7-9 with TRBJ2-1, with TRBD1 identical over 8 bases. J gave up 7 bases and V 4 bases, and 6 bases lay outside the gene matches. Germline assignment: CDR1 SEHNR and CDR2 FQNEAQ (reference sequence). The CDR3 has 14 residues. The CDR3 loop reads CASSSRTGPNEQFF. CDR3 DNA sequence: TGTGCCAGCAGCTCCCGGACAGGGCCGAATGAGCAGTTCTTC.